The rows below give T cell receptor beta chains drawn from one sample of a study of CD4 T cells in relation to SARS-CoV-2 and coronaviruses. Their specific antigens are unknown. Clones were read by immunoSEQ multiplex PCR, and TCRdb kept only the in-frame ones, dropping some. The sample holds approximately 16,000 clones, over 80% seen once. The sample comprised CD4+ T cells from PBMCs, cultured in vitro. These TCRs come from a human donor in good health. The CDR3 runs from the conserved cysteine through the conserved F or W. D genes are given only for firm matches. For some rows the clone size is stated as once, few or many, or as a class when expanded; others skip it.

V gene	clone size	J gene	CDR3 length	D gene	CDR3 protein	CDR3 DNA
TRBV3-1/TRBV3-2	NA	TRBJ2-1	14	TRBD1	CASRRGQANNEQFF	TGTGCCAGCAGGCGGGGACAGGCAAACAATGAGCAGTTCTTC
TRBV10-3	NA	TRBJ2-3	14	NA	CAISWDNPTDTQYF	TGTGCCATCAGTTGGGACAATCCCACAGATACGCAGTATTTT
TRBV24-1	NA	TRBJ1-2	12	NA	CATDKVPYGYTF	TGTGCCACGGACAAGGTTCCCTATGGCTACACCTTC
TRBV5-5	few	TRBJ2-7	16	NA	CASSLDPGARSYEQYF	TGTGCCAGCAGCTTAGACCCTGGGGCCCGGTCCTACGAGCAGTACTTC
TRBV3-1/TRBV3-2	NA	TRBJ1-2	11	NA	CASSQDYGYTF	TGTGCCAGCAGCCAAGATTATGGCTACACCTTC
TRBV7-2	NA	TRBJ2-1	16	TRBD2	CASTVPGLAGGNEQFF	TGTGCCAGCACCGTACCGGGACTAGCGGGAGGCAATGAGCAGTTCTTC
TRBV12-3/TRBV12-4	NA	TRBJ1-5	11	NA	CASSLEQPQHF	TGTGCCAGCAGTTTGGAACAGCCCCAGCATTTT
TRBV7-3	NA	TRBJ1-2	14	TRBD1	CASSLTGGAYGYTF	TGTGCCAGCAGCTTAACAGGGGGCGCGTATGGCTACACCTTC
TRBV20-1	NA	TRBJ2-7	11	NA	CSAQEIHEQYF	TGCAGTGCTCAAGAGATCCACGAGCAGTACTTC
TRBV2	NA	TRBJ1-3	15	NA	CASTAGGGYGNTIYF	TGTGCCAGCACAGCAGGCGGGGGGTACGGAAACACCATATATTTT
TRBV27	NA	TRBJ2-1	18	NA	CASSLLGTIPGPGDEQFF	TGTGCCAGCAGTTTATTAGGGACAATCCCGGGACCTGGGGATGAGCAGTTCTTC
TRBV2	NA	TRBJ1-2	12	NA	CASRDDSHGYTF	TGTGCCAGCAGGGATGACAGTCATGGCTACACCTTC
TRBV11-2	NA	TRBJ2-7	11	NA	CASSLRTQQYF	TGTGCCAGCAGCTTACGAACGCAGCAGTACTTC
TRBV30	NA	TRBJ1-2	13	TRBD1	CAWSVGQVYGYTF	TGTGCCTGGAGTGTGGGACAGGTCTATGGCTACACCTTC
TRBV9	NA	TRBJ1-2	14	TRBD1	CASSETGASYGYTF	TGTGCCAGCAGCGAAACAGGGGCCAGCTATGGCTACACCTTC
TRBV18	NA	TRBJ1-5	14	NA	CASSPQNSNQPQHF	TGTGCCAGCTCACCACAAAATAGCAATCAGCCCCAGCATTTT
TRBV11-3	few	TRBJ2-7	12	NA	CASSTQRGEQYF	TGTGCCAGCAGCACACAGCGCGGGGAGCAGTACTTC
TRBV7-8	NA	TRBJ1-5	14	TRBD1	CASLPTGRSQPQHF	TGTGCCAGCCTACCGACAGGGCGAAGTCAGCCCCAGCATTTT